Detailed here is one TCR beta chain. What this receptor recognizes is not known. Base-call qualities are not available, and no considerably larger clone is one nucleotide away. Libraries were prepared through RT-PCR. Reads for this sample came from an Illumina HiSeq 2500. TCRdb reworked the public reads: Q25 trimming with fastp, MiXCR clone assembly, productive beta chains retained. Each CDR3 protein appears once, grouped with its most common genes and DNA. The sample table records 500,000 to 700,000 distinct CDR3 sequences; around a quarter of these occur just once. Jointly, the top ten make up approximately 3% of the sample. The sample belongs to a study of response to subunit inactivated influenza vaccine (dated by TCRdb to about 2018). Context from the whole study: To follow how T cells responded to a trivalent subunit inactivated influenza vaccine, the researchers relied on deep quantitative profiling of the T cell receptor repertoire.

What the research found in general, with its limitations: The authors proposed that each seasonal influenza vaccination may bring in only a limited number of new T cells.

Trimming takes 2 bases from V and 0 bases from J, and the germline ends sit 9 bases apart. According to the germline V gene, CDR1 reads SGHDT and CDR2 reads YYEEEE. Including cysteine and phenylalanine, the CDR3 has 15 amino acids. The retained sequence is limited to the CDR3, 45 bases, with the frame set at the first base. The sample was also reused in another study, on T cells expressing NK-cell markers. As the second paper documents: The TCR beta cDNA libraries were made using 5'RACE template switching, a step that added both a universal primer site and unique molecular identifiers. About 8 donors provided sorted CD3+CD56+NKG2C+, CD3+CD56+NKG2C- and CD3+CD56-NKG2C+ T-cell subsets, whose TCR beta-chain repertoires were profiled. Of the eight sequenced donors, seven were found to be HCMV-seropositive and one was found to be HCMV-seronegative. In several experiments an anti-gammadeltaTCR antibody was added to restrict sorting to alphabetaTCR-expressing T cells. For six donors, the dominant CD3+CD56+NKG2C+ clonotypes were among the top 10 CD8+ clonotypes and accounted for 1.0-7.0% of CD8+ T cells. Those dominant clonotypes were again the most abundant among CD3+CD56-NKG2C+ cells in several donors, at about 25-65%. Whether the expanded NKG2C-expressing T cell clones were specific for HCMV antigens was left unclear. All eight donors whose samples were sequenced were randomly selected healthy volunteers, three of them men and five women. HCMV-specific IgG was detected in serum with a commercial ELISA kit to determine HCMV serostatus. Ficoll density gradient centrifugation was used to isolate peripheral blood mononuclear cells from blood. Using Miltenyi isolation kits, CD4+ and CD8+ T cells were isolated from PBMC through magnetic immunoseparation. Priming for cDNA synthesis came from the TCR beta constant segment, and two successive PCR amplification steps followed. Libraries were sequenced as 2 x 150 bp reads on Illumina HiSeq 2000/2500, MiSeq or NextSeq. Reads were demultiplexed and grouped by UMI with MIGEC, and clonotypes were assembled and quantified with MiTCR. Only TCR cDNA sequences supported by at least two reads were kept to exclude erroneous sequences. Downstream repertoire analysis used the tcR package, and clonotypes were matched across fractions by CDR3 nucleotide sequence plus V segment. VDJmatch was used to annotate antigen specificity against VDJdb, with one amino acid substitution allowed in CDR3.

The sequencing here drew on CD4+ T cells sorted from PBMCs, taken roughly 13 days after vaccination. This receptor chain uses TRBV5-6 and TRBJ1-5; a tentative D call is TRBD1 (6 bases match). The receptor was isolated from a man aged 45-60 years who received an inactivated influenza vaccine. Donor details come from another sample of the same person, matched by shared clones. The DNA sequence is as follows: TGTGCCAGCAGCTTCTCCAGGGGTAGCAATCAGCCCCAGCATTTT. This sequence encodes CASSFSRGSNQPQHF.